The clone carrying this TCR beta chain was recorded once. The antigen remains undetermined. A clone one base away is much larger, so this may be a read error. No cell sorting was done before RNA was extracted from the tissue. This sample was taken from a study of tumor and adjacent non-tumor tissue in lung cancer. Study overall: About 4.17 million productive TCRbeta reads were obtained per sample on average.

The library came from three nested PCR rounds adapted from ARM-PCR protocols. TCRdb recomputed calls from the multiplex PCR reads with MiXCR, one row per CDR3 protein. Of approximately 120,000 distinct CDR3 sequences in the sample, around 75% were seen once. The study, taken as a whole, reports: Shorter survival was associated with higher TCR diversity in tumors.

Germline CDR1 is DFQATT and CDR2 is SNEGSKA (reference sequence). The CDR3 contains 15 residues. This sequence was found in a woman in her sixties with non-small cell lung cancer. The chain recombines TRBV20-1 with TRBJ2-7; D may be TRBD1 (5 bases). The sample consisted of lung tumor tissue. CDR3 bases: TGCAGTGCTAGAAAAGGGCAGGGCCGCTCCTACGAGCGGTACTTC. The encoded protein is CSARKGQGRSYERYF.